This T cell receptor beta chain was recovered during a study of blood T cell repertoires in COVID-19 (TCRdb year 2020). Looking at the study overall: Collaborator samples came from the United States, Italy and Spain and covered acute and convalescent phases of COVID-19. The prospective study material was composed of cDNA or gDNA derived from T cells, B-cell-depleted T cells, or PBMCs. The dataset comprised deeply sampled blood TCRbeta repertoires from subjects exposed to, actively infected with, or recovered from COVID-19. The repertoires were made available in a free public database intended to serve as a resource for research on the immune response to SARS-CoV-2. Samples were obtained from the ongoing ImmuneRACE study (first 160 participants) and from 950 to 1,500 subjects provided by 6 global collaborators. Sample metadata almost always included a de-identified subject ID, COVID-19 status, age in years and sex. Where available, HLA class I and class II types were obtained from metadata supplied by the sample provider rather than from assay-based typing. General study outcomes and caveats: The quantity of clinical and demographic metadata differed by source and by participant and was supplied without curation.

TCRbeta CDR3 regions were amplified from genomic DNA using the immunoSEQ Assay, a bias-controlled multiplex PCR. Per the authors' processing: The number of nucleated cells in each sample was estimated by amplification of reference gene primers within the assay. To quantify the absolute abundance of each unique TCRbeta CDR3 rearrangement, sequence reads were collapsed and filtered. For each sample, productive Simpson clonality was calculated as the square root of Simpson's diversity index across productive rearrangements. In TCRdb, the immuneACCESS table is reduced to in-frame sequences with V and J assigned. These tables do not hold every clone; where another copy was compared, an unresolved V gene accounts for under half, and the others remain unexplained. That table gives V, J and clone size, and the DNA gave D and trimming. The sample records 150,000 to 200,000 clones, about nine tenths of which are singletons. The ten largest make up 2% to 2.5% of the sample.

Participants in the prospective study were aged 18 to 89 years, lived in some 24 United States geographic areas, and enrolled through a virtual design. In the prospective study, cohorts were assigned on the basis of participant-reported clinical history obtained from a screening survey and a study questionnaire. Recovered participants in ImmuneRACE Cohort 3 were defined by two consecutive negative NP/OP PCR tests, clearance by a healthcare professional, or resolution of symptoms. Mobile phlebotomists in the prospective study collected whole blood, serum and a nasopharyngeal or oropharyngeal swab from every participant. Over an approximately 2-month period, participants in the prospective study had the option of providing additional blood draws and questionnaires. Before DNA extraction, prospective study blood samples were shipped either frozen or at room temperature. Regarding this clone: Its antigen target is currently unknown. No clone much larger than this one lies a single base away; base qualities are absent.

Germline trimming: 5 bases from V, 7 bases from J; junction bases outside gene matches: 9. The germline V gene (reference sequence) gives CDR1 as LNHDA and CDR2 as SQIVND. Counted from cysteine to phenylalanine, this CDR3 has 16 amino acids. Just the 48-base CDR3 DNA is kept, in frame starting at base 1. The TCR sequence derives from a woman aged 25 to 39 who had recovered from COVID-19. The sample comprised PBMCs or T cells enriched from blood (not recorded which). The chain is assembled from TRBV19 and TRBJ1-6, with TRBD1 identical over 9 junction bases. In nucleotide form, the sequence is TGTGCCAGTAGTTCAGGACAGGGGATTTCCAATTCACCCCTCCACTTT. Its protein reads: CASSSGQGISNSPLHF.